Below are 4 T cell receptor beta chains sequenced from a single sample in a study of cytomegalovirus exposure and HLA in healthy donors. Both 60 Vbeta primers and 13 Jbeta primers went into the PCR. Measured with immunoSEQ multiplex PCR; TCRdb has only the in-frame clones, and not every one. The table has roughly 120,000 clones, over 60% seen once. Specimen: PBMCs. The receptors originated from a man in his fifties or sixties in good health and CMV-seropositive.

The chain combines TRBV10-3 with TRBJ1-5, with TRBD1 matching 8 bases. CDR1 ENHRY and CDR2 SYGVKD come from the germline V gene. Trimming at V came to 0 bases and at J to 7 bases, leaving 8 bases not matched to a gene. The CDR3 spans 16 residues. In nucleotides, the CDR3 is TGTGCCATCAGTGAGTCGCTCCAGGGGGCGTACCAGCCCCAGCATTTT. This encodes CAISESLQGAYQPQHF.

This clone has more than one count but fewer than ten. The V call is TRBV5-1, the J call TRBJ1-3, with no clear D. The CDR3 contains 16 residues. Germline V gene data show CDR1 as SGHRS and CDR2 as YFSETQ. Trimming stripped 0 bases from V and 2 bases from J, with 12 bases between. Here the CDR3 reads CASSLEWRVAGNTIYF. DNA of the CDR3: TGCGCCAGCAGCTTGGAATGGAGGGTGGCTGGAAACACCATATATTTT.

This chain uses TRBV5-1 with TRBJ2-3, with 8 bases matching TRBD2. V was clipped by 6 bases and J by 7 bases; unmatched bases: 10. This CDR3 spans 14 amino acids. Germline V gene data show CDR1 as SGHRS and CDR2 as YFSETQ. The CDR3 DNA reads TGCGCCAGCAAGAGTCAAGCGGGGGAGAATACGCAGTATTTT. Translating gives CASKSQAGENTQYF.

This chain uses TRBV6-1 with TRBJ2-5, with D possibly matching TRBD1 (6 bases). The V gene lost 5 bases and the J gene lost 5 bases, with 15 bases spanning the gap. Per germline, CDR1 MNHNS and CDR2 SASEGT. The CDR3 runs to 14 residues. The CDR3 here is CASSTDRMRETQYF. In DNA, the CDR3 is TGTGCCAGCAGTACCGACAGGATGCGGGAGACCCAGTACTTC.